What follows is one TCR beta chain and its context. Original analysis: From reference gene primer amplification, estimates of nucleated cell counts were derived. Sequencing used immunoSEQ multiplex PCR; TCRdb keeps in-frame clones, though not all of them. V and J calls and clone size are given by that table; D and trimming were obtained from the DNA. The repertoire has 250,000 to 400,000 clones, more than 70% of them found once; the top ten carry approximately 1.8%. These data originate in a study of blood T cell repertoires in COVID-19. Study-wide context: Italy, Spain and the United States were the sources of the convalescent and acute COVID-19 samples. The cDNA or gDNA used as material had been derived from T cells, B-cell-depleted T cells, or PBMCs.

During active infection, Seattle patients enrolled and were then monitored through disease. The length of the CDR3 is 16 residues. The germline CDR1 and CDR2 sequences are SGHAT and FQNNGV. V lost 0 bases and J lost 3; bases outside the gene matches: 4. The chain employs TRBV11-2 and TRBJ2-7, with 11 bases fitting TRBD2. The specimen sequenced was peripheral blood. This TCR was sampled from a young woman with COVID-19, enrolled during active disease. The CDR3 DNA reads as TGTGCCAGCAGCTTAGATATAGCGGGGGGGATCTACGAGCAGTACGTC. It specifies CASSLDIAGGIYEQYV.